This TCR beta chain was captured by sequencing in a study of blood T cell repertoires in COVID-19. The assay was immunoSEQ multiplex PCR, and TCRdb's table has in-frame clones only and misses some. The table has about 100,000 clones, about 89% seen once. Germline values: CDR1 LGHDT, CDR2 YNNKEL (reference sequence). CDR3 length equals 13 residues. With 6 bases removed from V and 1 base from J, the gap between germline ends came to 9 bases. This rearrangement joins TRBV3-1 (or the pseudogene TRBV3-2) to TRBJ2-5, with a weak D call TRBD2 (5 bases). The sequenced sample was peripheral blood. The receptor was derived from a man aged 35 to 55 with active or convalescent COVID-19. CDR3 bases: TGTGCCAGCAGGGCTAGCCCCCAAGAGACCCAGTACTTC. This sequence encodes CASRASPQETQYF.